A selection of T cell receptor beta chains follows, all from one sample in a study of OX40 agonist ivuxolimab in advanced cancers. Here immunoSEQ multiplex PCR was the method, and the copy in TCRdb shows in-frame clones only, minus some. The sample holds tens of thousands of clones, 85% seen once. This specimen was CD4+ or CD8+ T cells sorted from blood, taken in a trial of the OX40 agonist ivuxolimab. The receptor source for this set is an adult with an advanced solid tumor such as melanoma, head and neck, liver or kidney cancer. Both conserved end residues are part of each CDR3. The D gene is left open where the match is weak. Clone size is not always given. Where it is, it says once, few, many or a class for expanded clones.

>TRBJ1-1|NA|TRBV5-1|NA
TGCGCCAGCAGCTTGGCCGTGACCAGGGAAGCTTTCTTT
CASSLAVTREAFF
>TRBJ1-2|NA|TRBV23-1|NA
TGCGCCAGCAGTCAATGGCGTCCCTATGGCTACACCTTC
CASSQWRPYGYTF
>TRBJ1-5|NA|TRBV10-1|once
TGCGCCAGAAACGAGGTACACAATAGCAATCAGCCCCAGCATTTT
CARNEVHNSNQPQHF
>TRBJ2-2|NA|TRBV9|NA
TGTGCCAGCAGCGTAATCGGTGGCGGGGAGCTGTTTTTT
CASSVIGGGELFF
>TRBJ2-2|NA|TRBV27|NA
TGTGCCAGCAGTTTACTGAGGGACCCCTGGGGCGGGGAGCTGTTTTTT
CASSLLRDPWGGELFF
>TRBJ1-6|TRBD1|TRBV6-5|NA
TGTGCCAGCAGTTACTCGACAATGCAGGGGGCCGATCCCCTCCACTTT
CASSYSTMQGADPLHF
>TRBJ1-1|NA|TRBV11-2|NA
TGTGCCAGCAGCTTAGTTACGGGGGCTCGCACTGAAGCTTTCTTT
CASSLVTGARTEAFF
>TRBJ2-5|NA|TRBV5-6|NA
TGTGCCAGCAGCCCCTCTACGGGGGGCGGAGAGACCCAGTACTTC
CASSPSTGGGETQYF
>TRBJ1-1|NA|TRBV5-8|NA
TGTGCCAGCACCTCTGGAGTAGGGGGAAGACGCAACACTGAAGCTTTCTTT
CASTSGVGGRRNTEAFF
>TRBJ1-1|NA|TRBV7-9|NA
TGTGCCAGCAGCCCGGATGGGGCTGAAGCTTTCTTT
CASSPDGAEAFF
>TRBJ1-3|NA|TRBV19|NA
TGTGCCAGTAATCCCGAGAGCTCTGGAAACACCATATATTTT
CASNPESSGNTIYF
>TRBJ1-1|NA|TRBV6-1|few
TGTGCCAGCAGTTACGGGGGGCCGACTTTCTTT
CASSYGGPTFF
>TRBJ2-7|TRBD2|TRBV9|once
TGTGCCAGCAGCGTCAACCCCTCGACTAGCGGGGGCTACGAGCAGTACTTC
CASSVNPSTSGGYEQYF
>TRBJ1-1|TRBD1|TRBV9|NA
TGTGCCAGCAGCGCGGACAGGGACACTGAAGCTTTCTTT
CASSADRDTEAFF
>TRBJ2-3|TRBD2|TRBV11-2|NA
TGTGCCAGCAGCTTAGATATGGTCATCAGGCGGGGGGGAACAGATACGCAGTATTTT
CASSLDMVIRRGGTDTQYF
>TRBJ1-6|NA|TRBV7-2|few
TGTGCCAGCAGCTCCAGGAATTCACATTCACCCCTCCACTTT
CASSSRNSHSPLHF
>TRBJ2-3|TRBD2|TRBV7-3|NA
TGTGCCAGCAGCCAAGCGGGGGACACAGATACGCAGTATTTT
CASSQAGDTDTQYF
>TRBJ2-7|TRBD2|TRBV29-1|few
TGCAGCGTTGAAGATCGGGGCGGGGGGAGCTCCTACGAGCAGTACTTC
CSVEDRGGGSSYEQYF
>TRBJ2-7|NA|TRBV7-9|NA
TGTGCCAGCAGCTTTCAGGGATCAGACTACGAGCAGTACTTC
CASSFQGSDYEQYF
>TRBJ1-1|NA|TRBV19|NA
TGTGCCAGTAGTGGGTGGGGCACTGAAGCTTTCTTT
CASSGWGTEAFF
>TRBJ2-7|NA|TRBV9|NA
TGTGCCAGCAGCCCATGGTGGGGGTACGAGCAGTACTTC
CASSPWWGYEQYF
>TRBJ2-2|TRBD2|TRBV30|NA
TGTGCCTGGAACGTTGATGGGAGGGGCACCGGGGAGCTGTTTTTT
CAWNVDGRGTGELFF
>TRBJ2-5|NA|TRBV5-6|NA
TGTGCCAGCAGCAGAGGGACAAATCAAGAGACCCAGTACTTC
CASSRGTNQETQYF
>TRBJ1-3|NA|TRBV29-1|NA
TGCAGCGTCAGGCTCGGAAACACCATATATTTT
CSVRLGNTIYF
>TRBJ1-1|NA|TRBV12-5|NA
TGTGCTAGTGGAGCAGGGTCCTCGAGCACTGAAGCTTTCTTT
CASGAGSSSTEAFF
>TRBJ1-2|NA|TRBV30|NA
TGTGCCTGGAGTGTACGGTTCCAAAACTATGGCTACACCTTC
CAWSVRFQNYGYTF
>TRBJ1-5|NA|TRBV4-3|NA
TGCGCCAGCAGCCAAGATCTCGGCTCCCCCGGGCCCCAGCATTTT
CASSQDLGSPGPQHF
>TRBJ1-2|NA|TRBV6-5|NA
TGTGCCAGCAGAAACGGGATCCTAGGAGGCTACACCTTC
CASRNGILGGYTF
>TRBJ2-7|NA|TRBV27|NA
TGTGCCAGCAGTACTCTGACACAGGGTTACGAGCAGTACTTC
CASSTLTQGYEQYF
>TRBJ2-3|NA|TRBV19|NA
TGTGCCAGTAGTCCCGCTAGCGATTCAGATACGCAGTATTTT
CASSPASDSDTQYF
>TRBJ2-7|TRBD1|TRBV11-3|once
TGTGCCAGCAGCTTAGGGCCGGGACAGGGTACGAGCGAGCAGTACTTC
CASSLGPGQGTSEQYF
>TRBJ2-3|NA|TRBV19|NA
TGTGCCAGTAGTATACGTAGATCGCCAGATACGCAGTATTTT
CASSIRRSPDTQYF
>TRBJ1-4|NA|TRBV7-9|NA
TGTGCCAGCGGACTTCCGGGCCAGGGTAATGAAAAACTGTTTTTT
CASGLPGQGNEKLFF
>TRBJ2-3|TRBD1|TRBV6-1|few
TGTGCCAGCAGTGAAACCCGGACAGGCCTAAGCACAGATACGCAGTATTTT
CASSETRTGLSTDTQYF
>TRBJ2-7|TRBD2|TRBV11-3|NA
TGTGCCAGCAGCTTAGGGCTAGCGGGAAACTACGAGCAGTACTTC
CASSLGLAGNYEQYF
>TRBJ2-3|TRBD2|TRBV10-3|NA
TGTGCCATCGGAGTAGCGGGGAGCACAGATACGCAGTATTTT
CAIGVAGSTDTQYF
>TRBJ1-4|NA|TRBV29-1|NA
TGCAGCGTTGGCGAGGGTGAAAAACTGTTTTTT
CSVGEGEKLFF
>TRBJ2-7|TRBD1|TRBV12-5|NA
TGTGCTAGTGGTTTGGACCAACGGGACAGGGGGCGGCGCTGGCAGTACTTC
CASGLDQRDRGRRWQYF
>TRBJ2-1|NA|TRBV9|NA
TGTGCCAGCAGCGTAGGAGGGTGGTCCTACAATGAGCAGTTCTTC
CASSVGGWSYNEQFF
>TRBJ2-2|NA|TRBV5-1|NA
TGCGCCAGCAGCTTGGTCCCAGGGGGGGACACCGGGGAGCTGTTTTTT
CASSLVPGGDTGELFF
>TRBJ2-7|NA|TRBV7-9|NA
TGTGCCAGCAGTCGCCTAAAAGGGACTGGCTTATCCTACGAGCAGTACTTC
CASSRLKGTGLSYEQYF
>TRBJ2-7|NA|TRBV7-2|NA
TGTGCCAGCAGCTTAAGGCGAGGGGGGGGGTTAAGCTCCTACGAGCAGTACTTC
CASSLRRGGGLSSYEQYF